This T cell receptor beta chain derives from a study of cytomegalovirus exposure and HLA in healthy donors. On this clone itself: The target antigen is unknown.

The PCR employed 60 Vbeta primers together with 13 Jbeta primers. Data came from immunoSEQ multiplex PCR; TCRdb stores just in-frame clones and leaves some out. The sample lists 100,000 to 150,000 clones, about 80% occurring once. Notes on the study in general: Later analysis placed DRB1 highest and HLA-C lowest in TCR association rates, which differed by HLA locus.

The source material was PBMCs. The TCR originated in a man aged 25 to 40 in good health and CMV-seronegative.

CDR3 coding DNA: TGTGCCTGGACGCAGAAGGGACTAGCGGGAGGAAGCGACGAGCAGTACTTC. Translation gives CAWTQKGLAGGSDEQYF. The genes are TRBV30 and TRBJ2-7; 15 bases match TRBD2. Germline CDR1 is GTSNPN and CDR2 is SVGIG (reference sequence). V lost 4 bases and J lost 5; bases outside the gene matches: 12. The CDR3 loop spans 17 amino acids. The whole variable domain, filled in from reference TRBV30 and TRBJ2-7, reads SQTIHQWPATLVQPVGSPLSLECTVEGTSNPNLYWYRQAAGRGLQLLFYSVGIGQISSEVPQNLSASRPQDRQFILSSKKLLLSDSGFYLCAWTQKGLAGGSDEQYFGPGTRLTVT.